These 31 T cell receptor beta chains share one sample of origin, sequenced in a study of blood T cell repertoires in COVID-19. Profiled with immunoSEQ multiplex PCR; TCRdb holds only in-frame clones, not every one. This sample has approximately 270,000 clones, with about 80% found just once. Sequenced input: peripheral blood. All receptors come from a man older than 75 with acute or convalescent COVID-19.

This clone was detected a few times. The chain has TRBV19 and TRBJ2-3; 10 bases are a match to TRBD1. The CDR3 is 16 amino acids. Germline V gives CDR1 LNHDA, CDR2 SQIVND (reference sequence). V lost 4 bases, J lost 5 bases, and 9 bases stayed unmatched. CDR3 protein: CASSTWTGGMIDTQYF. Here the CDR3 DNA reads TGTGCCAGTAGTACCTGGACAGGGGGAATGATAGATACGCAGTATTTT.

V is TRBV2 and J is TRBJ2-3; 7 bases match TRBD2. This CDR3 contains 15 residues. Germline V gene lookup returns CDR1 SNHLY and CDR2 FYNNEI. V gave up 6 bases and J gave up 3 bases; unmatched junction bases: 9. The DNA of the CDR3 is TGTGCCAGCAGGAGACTAGCCCAACCGACAGATACGCAGTATTTT. Translated, it gives CASRRLAQPTDTQYF.

The gene calls are TRBV9 and TRBJ2-1, with D possibly matching TRBD1 (5 bases). The CDR3 is made up of 16 amino acids. The ends were cut back, 3 bases at V and 0 bases at J, with 13 bases in the middle. Looked up from germline, CDR1 is SGDLS and CDR2 is YYNGEE. CDR3 nucleotides: TGTGCCAGCAGCGCGGCAGACAGCTACTCCTACAATGAGCAGTTCTTC. This encodes CASSAADSYSYNEQFF.

This clone occurred a few times. The V and J genes are TRBV20-1 and TRBJ2-7, with 11 bases fitting TRBD2. The CDR3 has 14 amino acids. CDR1 is DFQATT and CDR2 is SNEGSKA in the germline V gene (reference sequence). With 3 bases clipped from V and 7 bases from J, the junction kept 8 bases outside the gene matches. CDR3 protein: CSASGASGRREQYF. As DNA, the CDR3 is TGCAGTGCTAGTGGGGCTAGCGGGAGGAGGGAGCAGTACTTC.

This chain links TRBV6-1 with TRBJ2-1, with TRBD2 identical over 11 bases. CDR3 size: 15 residues. J was trimmed by 10 bases and V by 0 bases; bases with no gene match: 5. Germline V gene sequence: CDR1 MNHNS, CDR2 SASEGT. The CDR3, as DNA: TGTGCCAGCAGTGAAGCGGCTAGCGGGAGGAACGAGCAGTTCTTC. This translates into CASSEAASGRNEQFF.

V gene TRBV7-2 combines with J gene TRBJ2-7, with 7 positions matching TRBD1. The CDR3 loop spans 16 amino acids. V lost 5 bases, J lost 0 bases, and 10 bases stayed unmatched. CDR1 and CDR2 from the germline V gene are SGHTA and FQGNSA. The CDR3, as DNA: TGTGCCAGCAGCCCGGGTACGGGACAGTTCTCCTACGAGCAGTACTTC. Its translation: CASSPGTGQFSYEQYF.

The chain is built from TRBV2 and TRBJ2-2; TRBD2 matches at 10 bases. The length of the CDR3 is 15 residues. Germline lookup yields CDR1 SNHLY and CDR2 FYNNEI. The J segment lost 0 bases and the V segment lost 7 bases, leaving 2 bases of the junction unmatched. CDR3 in DNA: TGTGCCAGCAAACTAGCGGGAACGAACACCGGGGAGCTGTTTTTT. Translating gives CASKLAGTNTGELFF.

The table lists this clone with a few counts. The CDR3 DNA follows: TGTGCCAGCAGCCAAGAGCAGGGACAGGGTTACAATGAGCAGTTCTTC. Protein: CASSQEQGQGYNEQFF. The chain couples TRBV3-1 (or the pseudogene TRBV3-2) to TRBJ2-1, with 9 positions matching TRBD1. The J segment lost 4 bases and the V segment lost 0 bases, leaving 4 bases of the junction unmatched. CDR1 and CDR2 (germline): LGHDT, YNNKEL (reference sequence). The CDR3 has 16 residues.

V is TRBV27 and J is TRBJ1-4, with 9 bases fitting TRBD1. CDR3 length: 15 residues. Per the germline V gene, CDR1 is MNHEY and CDR2 is SMNVEV (reference sequence). Trimming cost V 5 bases and J 10 bases; bases outside gene matches: 11. CDR3 coding DNA: TGTGCCAGCAGTACCCGACAGGGGGGGGAATTAAAACTGTTTTTT. The encoded protein is CASSTRQGGELKLFF.

The chain links TRBV15 to TRBJ2-3; 12 positions match TRBD2. CDR3 length: 17 residues. In germline, CDR1 is LNHNV, CDR2 YYDKDF (reference sequence). The junction had 9 bases not matched to a gene; V was cut back by 2 bases and J by 6 bases. The DNA of the CDR3 is TGTGCCACCAGCAGATCCAGGACTAGCGGGGCCTGGGATACGCAGTATTTT. This sequence encodes CATSRSRTSGAWDTQYF.

This clone has more than one count but fewer than ten. V is TRBV21-1 and J is TRBJ1-2. TRBV21-1 is a pseudogene locus. The CDR3 is 14 residues long. In nucleotides, the CDR3 is TGTGCCAGCAGCAAAGTGAGAATTAACTATGGCTACACCTTC. Translated: CASSKVRINYGYTF.

CDR3 amino acids: CASSGPGTGGRVTEAFF. As DNA, the CDR3 is TGTGCCAGTTCAGGTCCCGGGACAGGGGGCAGGGTCACTGAAGCTTTCTTT. The chain combines TRBV19 with TRBJ1-1; 12 nucleotides match TRBD1. The trim removed 8 bases at V and 4 bases at J, leaving 14 bases unmatched. The CDR3 has 17 amino acids. Germline CDR1 and CDR2: LNHDA and SQIVND (reference sequence).

J is TRBJ2-7 and V is TRBV6-1, with 9 bases aligning to TRBD1. V trimming: 4 bases; J trimming: 1 base; junction bases outside the gene matches: 8. CDR3 size: 16 residues. The germline CDR1 and CDR2 sequences are MNHNS and SASEGT. CDR3 residues: CASSGHLGTGSYEQYF. The CDR3 coding sequence is TGTGCCAGCAGTGGACACCTCGGGACAGGGTCCTACGAGCAGTACTTC.

The chain couples TRBV3-1 (or the pseudogene TRBV3-2) to TRBJ2-7; perhaps TRBD1 as D (6 bases). The CDR3 has 15 amino acids. Germline CDR1 LGHDT, CDR2 YNNKEL (reference sequence). With 5 bases removed from V and 0 bases from J, the gap between germline ends came to 14 bases. This CDR3 is CASSDPGTRSYEQYF. The CDR3 DNA is TGTGCCAGCAGCGACCCCGGGACACGCTCCTACGAGCAGTACTTC.

The chain employs TRBV6-5 and TRBJ2-2; D not resolved. The germline gives CDR1 MNHEY, CDR2 SVGAGI. Trimming took off 6 bases at V and 6 bases at J, with 17 bases between the two ends. The CDR3 covers 15 residues. The CDR3 here is CASRLYQESPGELFF. Written as DNA, the CDR3 is TGTGCCAGCAGACTCTATCAAGAATCACCCGGGGAGCTGTTTTTT.

The genes are TRBV7-8 and TRBJ2-7, with 7 nucleotides matching TRBD2. From germline, CDR1 is SGHVS and CDR2 FQNEAQ. After removal of 1 base from V and 4 bases from J, the junction contained 4 bases not matched to a gene. The CDR3 contains 14 residues. CDR3 amino acids: CASSLGRGRYEQYF. The CDR3 DNA is TGTGCCAGCAGCTTAGGGCGGGGGAGGTACGAGCAGTACTTC. Full variable domain (outside the CDR3, taken from reference TRBV7-8 and TRBJ2-7): GAGVSQSPRYKVAKRGQDVALRCDPISGHVSLFWYQQALGQGPEFLTYFQNEAQLDKSGLPSDRFFAERPEGSVSTLKIQRTQQEDSAVYLCASSLGRGRYEQYFGPGTRLTVT.

For the CDR3, the DNA is TGCGCCAGCAGCTTGGCCGCGGGTACCGGGGAGCTGTTTTTT. Translating gives CASSLAAGTGELFF. The chain recombines TRBV5-1 with TRBJ2-2, with D perhaps TRBD2 (5 bases). The CDR3 extends over 14 amino acids. Trimming left V 0 bases short and J 5 bases short, with 8 bases between. Germline V gene data show CDR1 as SGHRS and CDR2 as YFSETQ.

This chain links TRBV7-9 with TRBJ1-4; 7 bases align to TRBD1. V lost 5 bases and J lost 2; bases outside the gene matches: 2. Germline V gives CDR1 SEHNR, CDR2 FQNEAQ (reference sequence). This CDR3 has 14 amino acids. The CDR3 DNA reads as TGTGCCAGCAGCCCGGGACAGACTAATGAAAAACTGTTTTTT. Its protein product is CASSPGQTNEKLFF.

The genes are TRBV24-1 and TRBJ2-1, with TRBD2 matching 8 bases. This CDR3 comprises 16 residues. Germline V gives CDR1 KGHDR, CDR2 SFDVKD. J was trimmed by 4 bases and V by 3 bases; bases with no gene match: 7. CDR3: CATSDPSAGGYNEQFF. The CDR3 coding sequence is TGTGCCACCAGTGATCCCTCGGCGGGAGGTTACAATGAGCAGTTCTTC.

The genes are TRBV2 and TRBJ1-5; no definite D call. Germline V lookup: CDR1 SNHLY, CDR2 FYNNEI. The V end was cut by 7 bases, the J end by 3 bases, with 13 bases between. The length of the CDR3 is 14 residues. CDR3: CASTLRRLNQPQHF. The CDR3 DNA is TGTGCCAGCACCCTTCGGAGACTCAATCAGCCCCAGCATTTT.

As DNA, the CDR3 is TGTGCCAGCAGCGCCCGGGACAGGCTTGATACGCAGTATTTT. Translated, it gives CASSARDRLDTQYF. The rearrangement links TRBV7-9 to TRBJ2-3; 8 nucleotides match TRBD1. CDR1 and CDR2 (germline): SEHNR, FQNEAQ (reference sequence). This CDR3 contains 14 residues. V dropped 5 bases and J dropped 6; count of bases not matched to a gene: 7. Filled out from reference TRBV7-9 and TRBJ2-3, the complete variable domain reads DTGVSQNPRHKITKRGQNVTFRCDPISEHNRLYWYRQTLGQGPEFLTYFQNEAQLEKSRLLSDRFSAERPKGSFSTLEIQRTEQGDSAMYLCASSARDRLDTQYFGPGTRLTVL.

The J gene is TRBJ2-5, the V gene TRBV2, with D possibly matching TRBD1 (6 bases). The length of the CDR3 is 12 residues. With 8 bases removed from V and 7 bases from J, the gap between germline ends came to 14 bases. Germline V lookup: CDR1 SNHLY, CDR2 FYNNEI. CDR3 amino acids: CASAQGTWTQYF. CDR3 sequence (DNA): TGTGCCAGCGCTCAGGGGACGTGGACCCAGTACTTC. Full variable domain (missing parts from reference TRBV2 and TRBJ2-5): EPEVTQTPSHQVTQMGQEVILRCVPISNHLYFYWYRQILGQKVEFLVSFYNNEISEKSEIFDDQFSVERPDGSNFTLKIRSTKLEDSAMYFCASAQGTWTQYFGPGTRLLVL.

The table lists this clone with a count of one. DNA of the CDR3: TGTGCCAGCAGCCCTACTTTCGGGAATAGCCATTCACCAGATACGCAGTATTTT. Protein: CASSPTFGNSHSPDTQYF. The chain recombines TRBV3-1 (or the pseudogene TRBV3-2) with TRBJ2-3, with TRBD2 as a possible D gene (5 bases). The germline V gene encodes CDR1 LGHDT and CDR2 YNNKEL (reference sequence). The CDR3 is 18 residues long. Trimming took 4 bases from V and 4 from J, leaving 24 bases between them.

V and J are TRBV3-1 (or the pseudogene TRBV3-2) and TRBJ2-5; D unclear. The germline V gene has CDR1 LGHDT and CDR2 YNNKEL (reference sequence). V lost 0 bases, J lost 1 base, and 12 bases lay in between. The CDR3 has 16 residues. The CDR3 sequence is CASSQDRNTLQETQYF. CDR3 sequence (DNA): TGTGCCAGCAGCCAAGATCGTAACACCCTCCAAGAGACCCAGTACTTC.

The genes are TRBV6-5 and TRBJ1-3; D may be TRBD1 (5 bases). Deletions cut 0 bases from V and 4 bases from J, with 13 bases between. Germline-derived CDR1 and CDR2 are MNHEY and SVGAGI. The CDR3 is made up of 16 amino acids. The DNA of the CDR3 is TGTGCCAGCAGTTACTCGAACACTCCAGGGGGAAACACCATATATTTT. Translated: CASSYSNTPGGNTIYF.

This chain joins TRBV19 and TRBJ2-7, with 9 bases identical to TRBD1. J gave up 7 bases and V 5 bases, and 12 bases lay outside the gene matches. Looked up from germline, CDR1 is LNHDA and CDR2 is SQIVND (reference sequence). This CDR3 region has 15 residues. The CDR3 loop is CASSPARDRAREQYF. In DNA, the CDR3 is TGTGCCAGTAGTCCCGCCAGGGACAGGGCGAGGGAGCAGTACTTC.

The chain employs TRBV7-2 and TRBJ2-7, with a tentative D call TRBD2 (6 bases). Germline V gene lookup returns CDR1 SGHTA and CDR2 FQGNSA. V shed 4 bases and J shed 6 bases, with 16 bases lying between them. This CDR3 has 14 residues. CDR3 sequence reads: CASSSDRASVEQYF. CDR3 nucleotides: TGTGCCAGCAGCTCGGATCGGGCTAGCGTCGAGCAGTACTTC.

The chain uses TRBV6-2 or TRBV6-3 and TRBJ2-7; 13 nucleotides match TRBD2. Unmatched junction bases numbered 11, after V lost 6 bases and J lost 0 bases. Germline CDR1 MNHEY, CDR2 SVGEGT. The CDR3 is made up of 18 amino acids. CDR3: CASSLPTWTSGSSYEQYF. Written as DNA, the CDR3 is TGTGCCAGCAGCCTCCCGACCTGGACTAGCGGGAGCTCCTACGAGCAGTACTTC.

The sample holds a few counts of this clone. The rearrangement joins TRBV6-5 to TRBJ1-6; D remains ambiguous. Germline V CDR1 and CDR2: MNHEY, SVGAGI. The CDR3 loop spans 14 amino acids. The V and J ends lost 4 bases and 5 bases respectively, with 9 bases between them. CDR3 in DNA: TGTGCCAGCAGTTCGGGTGCCAATAATTCACCCCTCCACTTT. It encodes CASSSGANNSPLHF.

This chain uses TRBV5-6 with TRBJ1-1; 11 bases agree with TRBD1. Trimming took 5 bases from V and 5 from J; bases not matched to a gene: 2. The germline V gene encodes CDR1 SGHDT and CDR2 YYEEEE. This CDR3 is 13 amino acids long. The CDR3 DNA reads TGTGCCAGCAGGGACAGGGGGCGTACTGAAGCTTTCTTT. This gives the protein CASRDRGRTEAFF.

This clone was observed a single time. This chain joins TRBV5-6 and TRBJ2-7; D might be TRBD1 (6 bases). With 4 bases removed from V and 2 bases from J, the gap between germline ends came to 22 bases. CDR1 and CDR2 (germline): SGHDT, YYEEEE. The CDR3 has 17 residues. In DNA form, the CDR3 reads TGTGCCAGCAGCCCCCGGTGGGTAACAGGGCTACCCTACGAGCAGTACTTC. Its translation is CASSPRWVTGLPYEQYF.